Below, 8 T cell receptor beta chains from the same sample are listed, as sequenced in a study of cytomegalovirus exposure and HLA in healthy donors. PCR employed 60 Vbeta and 13 Jbeta primers. Data came from immunoSEQ multiplex PCR; TCRdb stores just in-frame clones and leaves some out. The sample has some 220,000 clones, roughly 78% seen once. Material: PBMCs. The receptors come from a boy aged 10-17 years in good health and CMV-seronegative.

The chain couples TRBV29-1 to TRBJ1-1, with no clear D. Trimming removed 4 bases from V and 4 bases from J, with 13 bases in between. The CDR3 is made up of 13 amino acids. Germline CDR1 SQVTM, CDR2 ANQGSEA. The CDR3 spells CSVGYPGITEAFF. DNA of the CDR3: TGCAGCGTTGGATACCCGGGAATCACTGAAGCTTTCTTT.

The chain joins TRBV19 to TRBJ1-2, with D possibly matching TRBD1 (6 bases). This CDR3 has 14 residues. Trimming left V 2 bases short and J 5 bases short, with 12 bases between. Germline V gives CDR1 LNHDA, CDR2 SQIVND (reference sequence). The DNA for the CDR3 is TGTGCCAGTAGTATATACAGGGTGAATTATGGCTACACCTTC. It translates to CASSIYRVNYGYTF.

The chain combines TRBV4-1 with TRBJ2-1; 8 positions match TRBD2. This CDR3 comprises 17 residues. Unmatched junction bases numbered 10, after V lost 2 bases and J lost 4 bases. Germline CDR1 is MGHRA and CDR2 is YSYEKL. The CDR3 region is CASSQRIAGRIYNEQFF. CDR3 nucleotides: TGCGCCAGCAGCCAACGGATAGCGGGGCGCATTTACAATGAGCAGTTCTTC.

The CDR3 spells CASSLGPLNYGYTF. CDR3 in DNA: TGTGCCAGCAGCTTAGGCCCCCTAAACTATGGCTACACCTTC. This sequence joins TRBV11-2 and TRBJ1-2; D gene uncertain. Trimming pared 1 base from V and 2 bases from J, leaving 8 bases between. This CDR3 region has 14 residues. Germline loops: CDR1 SGHAT, CDR2 FQNNGV.

This clone came up once. In nucleotides, the CDR3 is TGTGCCAGCAGCCGCGAGGGCACTGAAGCTTTCTTT. It codes for CASSREGTEAFF. This sequence joins TRBV6-5 and TRBJ1-1; D is unclear. With 6 bases removed from V and 4 bases from J, the gap between germline ends came to 9 bases. CDR3 length equals 12 residues. Germline assignment: CDR1 MNHEY and CDR2 SVGAGI.

Remarks on this clone: This same CDR3 is encoded by further DNA sequences in the sample. The gene calls are TRBV2 and TRBJ1-4; perhaps TRBD1 as D (6 bases). Germline assignment: CDR1 SNHLY and CDR2 FYNNEI. CDR3 length: 16 amino acids. V dropped 4 bases and J dropped 3 bases, with 15 bases sitting between them. The CDR3 sequence is CASSVRGAGANEKLFF. DNA of the CDR3: TGTGCCAGCAGTGTACGGGGGGCAGGGGCTAATGAAAAACTGTTTTTT.

The gene calls are TRBV2 and TRBJ2-7; perhaps TRBD2 as D (5 bases). With 4 bases removed from V and 5 bases from J, the gap between germline ends came to 12 bases. The CDR3 is 13 amino acids. The germline gives CDR1 SNHLY, CDR2 FYNNEI. As DNA, the CDR3 is TGTGCCAGCAGTGCCGGGATCAGCCACGAGCAGTACTTC. Translating it yields CASSAGISHEQYF.

CDR3 region: CASSLAGAYNEQFF. In DNA form, the CDR3 reads TGTGCCAGCAGCTTAGCGGGAGCGTACAATGAGCAGTTCTTC. The chain couples TRBV7-2 to TRBJ2-1; D might be TRBD2 (5 bases). The CDR3 loop spans 14 amino acids. CDR1 is SGHTA, CDR2 FQGNSA, per germline. V was clipped by 0 bases and J by 4 bases, with 7 bases between them.